Given below is one T cell receptor beta chain in context. Germline V gives CDR1 SGHRS, CDR2 YFSETQ. The germline V and J ends were trimmed by 4 bases and 0 bases, with 10 bases remaining between them. The CDR3 has 14 amino acids. These data belong to a study of blood T cell repertoires in COVID-19. Authors' analysis steps: Amplified reference gene primers provided the basis for estimating nucleated cell counts. Only in-frame clones appear in the TCRdb table, and some are missing; sequencing was by immunoSEQ multiplex PCR. For V, J and clone size, that table is used; D and trimming come from the DNA. The sample lists 140,000 or so clones, around nine tenths occurring once.

This TCR was recovered from a woman in her fifties or sixties with acute or convalescent COVID-19. This rearrangement joins TRBV5-1 to TRBJ1-1; the D is unclear. Sequencing was carried out using peripheral blood. The CDR3, as DNA: TGCGCCAGCAGCCCTTGGCAATTGAACACTGAAGCTTTCTTT. This gives the protein CASSPWQLNTEAFF.